The rows below give T cell receptor beta chains drawn from one sample of a study of CD8 T cells in Susac syndrome. TCRdb called the immunoSEQ multiplex PCR reads again in MiXCR, with one record for every CDR3 protein. Of about 160,000 distinct CDR3 sequences listed, 94% are singletons. The material sequenced was CD4+ T cells from PBMCs. The receptor set was obtained from a human donor with multiple sclerosis. Each CDR3 is given with its conserved first and last residue.

CDR3aa: CATLGAPGANVLTF
j_gene: TRBJ2-6
v_gene: TRBV6-2/TRBV6-3

CDR3aa: CATSDPDIPGYTF
j_gene: TRBJ1-2
v_gene: TRBV24-1

CDR3aa: CASSYSPESIRPAQYF
j_gene: TRBJ2-5
v_gene: TRBV6-2/TRBV6-3

CDR3aa: CASSGWETQYF
j_gene: TRBJ2-5
v_gene: TRBV6-2/TRBV6-3

CDR3aa: CASRSIYRGRLGETQYF
j_gene: TRBJ2-5
v_gene: TRBV27

CDR3aa: CATVRGGHTEAFF
j_gene: TRBJ1-1
v_gene: TRBV30

CDR3aa: CASSPREEGDTQYF
j_gene: TRBJ2-3
v_gene: TRBV18

CDR3aa: CASAGGGAETQYF
j_gene: TRBJ2-5
v_gene: TRBV7-9

CDR3aa: CASSYGVVNEQFF
j_gene: TRBJ2-1
v_gene: TRBV6-6

CDR3aa: CATLASGNTIYF
j_gene: TRBJ1-3
v_gene: TRBV28

CDR3aa: CASSVELTDTQYF
j_gene: TRBJ2-3
v_gene: TRBV2

CDR3aa: CASSSPNSPGTLTYNEQFF
j_gene: TRBJ2-1
v_gene: TRBV12-3/TRBV12-4

CDR3aa: CASSFSGGPVLTPNYGYTF
j_gene: TRBJ1-2
v_gene: TRBV12-3/TRBV12-4

CDR3aa: CAWRPNNLEAFF
j_gene: TRBJ1-1
v_gene: TRBV30

CDR3aa: CASSLTAASYNEQFF
j_gene: TRBJ2-1
v_gene: TRBV5-4

CDR3aa: CASCQGYGANVLTF
j_gene: TRBJ2-6
v_gene: TRBV19

CDR3aa: CASSLVSPNEKLFF
j_gene: TRBJ1-4
v_gene: TRBV7-2

CDR3aa: CSAARTSGRGEQFF
j_gene: TRBJ2-1
v_gene: TRBV20-1

CDR3aa: CASSFFGTGQPQHF
j_gene: TRBJ1-5
v_gene: TRBV5-6

CDR3aa: CASSPQRAGADTQYF
j_gene: TRBJ2-3
v_gene: TRBV18

CDR3aa: CASSIGSSSTDTQYF
j_gene: TRBJ2-3
v_gene: TRBV19

CDR3aa: CSASIVGSQTGELFF
j_gene: TRBJ2-2
v_gene: TRBV20-1

CDR3aa: CASSQDYNNEQFF
j_gene: TRBJ2-1
v_gene: TRBV4-3

CDR3aa: CASSLGATEAFF
j_gene: TRBJ1-1
v_gene: TRBV5-1

CDR3aa: CASSQEGPTSLRYNEQFF
j_gene: TRBJ2-1
v_gene: TRBV4-3

CDR3aa: CSAPVGANYGYTF
j_gene: TRBJ1-2
v_gene: TRBV20-1

CDR3aa: CALWGYTF
j_gene: TRBJ1-2
v_gene: TRBV30

CDR3aa: CATSYAKGGELFF
j_gene: TRBJ2-2
v_gene: TRBV24-1

CDR3aa: CASRYRGAGVNEQFF
j_gene: TRBJ2-1
v_gene: TRBV6-1

CDR3aa: CASSPPWGSGYTF
j_gene: TRBJ1-2
v_gene: TRBV7-9

CDR3aa: CASQGTGGPYEQYF
j_gene: TRBJ2-7
v_gene: TRBV6-6

CDR3aa: CSARDSGILYGYTF
j_gene: TRBJ1-2
v_gene: TRBV20-1

CDR3aa: CASSPTYGGRLAKNIQYF
j_gene: TRBJ2-4
v_gene: TRBV7-9

CDR3aa: CASTSGWANVLTF
j_gene: TRBJ2-6
v_gene: TRBV12-3/TRBV12-4

CDR3aa: CATSPSGAYEQYF
j_gene: TRBJ2-7
v_gene: TRBV3-1

CDR3aa: CAISESNDEQYF
j_gene: TRBJ2-7
v_gene: TRBV10-3

CDR3aa: CAISEPQQGAYEQYF
j_gene: TRBJ2-7
v_gene: TRBV10-3

CDR3aa: CASSLAVATNEKLFF
j_gene: TRBJ1-4
v_gene: TRBV5-1

CDR3aa: CSARGPAGGDEQYF
j_gene: TRBJ2-7
v_gene: TRBV20-1

CDR3aa: CASSDEGLGYGYTF
j_gene: TRBJ1-2
v_gene: TRBV2

CDR3aa: CASSLTGTNTGELFF
j_gene: TRBJ2-2
v_gene: TRBV5-5

CDR3aa: CASSFWASGSSETQYF
j_gene: TRBJ2-5
v_gene: TRBV5-4

CDR3aa: CASSQGAWDQPQHF
j_gene: TRBJ1-5
v_gene: TRBV19

CDR3aa: CATRDRVVDEAFF
j_gene: TRBJ1-1
v_gene: TRBV19

CDR3aa: CASSQQNTEAFF
j_gene: TRBJ1-1
v_gene: TRBV27

CDR3aa: CASSTPAARSGANVLTF
j_gene: TRBJ2-6
v_gene: TRBV19

CDR3aa: CASSLTLAGEREQYF
j_gene: TRBJ2-7
v_gene: TRBV11-2

CDR3aa: CASREMLDRHLNYGYTF
j_gene: TRBJ1-2
v_gene: TRBV5-4

CDR3aa: CASRRLAGGNQETQYF
j_gene: TRBJ2-5
v_gene: TRBV6-1